This T cell receptor (beta chain) was identified during a study of CD8+CD57+ T cells in acquired aplastic anemia. At the level of the study: Sorted CD4+ and CD8+ cells gave an average of around 3.3 ug of DNA. Reads per healthy sample averaged about 9.8 million (CD4+) and 11 million to 12 million (CD8+).

Trimming took 0 bases from V and 4 from J; bases not matched to a gene: 6. Germline values: CDR1 SGDLS, CDR2 YYNGEE. The CDR3 sequence is 15 residues long. Concerning this clonotype itself: Its antigen is currently unknown.

CDR3 and TCR beta VDJ profiling relied on a genomic DNA template. TCRdb called the reads again in MiXCR, with one record for every CDR3 protein. The sample holds about 100,000 distinct CDR3 sequences, about half seen once. Study results and limitations: Shared by patients and controls, 25 to 30 CD8+ CDR3s were abundant in patients.

The sequencing input was sorted CD4+, CD8+, or CD8+CD57+ T cells (not recorded which) from PBMCs. V and J are TRBV9 and TRBJ2-5, with 7 bases identical to TRBD1. The receptor comes from a human donor in good health, serving as a control. The DNA for the CDR3 is TGTGCCAGCAGCGTAGGTACAGGGGTTGTAGAGACCCAGTACTTC. Translation: CASSVGTGVVETQYF.